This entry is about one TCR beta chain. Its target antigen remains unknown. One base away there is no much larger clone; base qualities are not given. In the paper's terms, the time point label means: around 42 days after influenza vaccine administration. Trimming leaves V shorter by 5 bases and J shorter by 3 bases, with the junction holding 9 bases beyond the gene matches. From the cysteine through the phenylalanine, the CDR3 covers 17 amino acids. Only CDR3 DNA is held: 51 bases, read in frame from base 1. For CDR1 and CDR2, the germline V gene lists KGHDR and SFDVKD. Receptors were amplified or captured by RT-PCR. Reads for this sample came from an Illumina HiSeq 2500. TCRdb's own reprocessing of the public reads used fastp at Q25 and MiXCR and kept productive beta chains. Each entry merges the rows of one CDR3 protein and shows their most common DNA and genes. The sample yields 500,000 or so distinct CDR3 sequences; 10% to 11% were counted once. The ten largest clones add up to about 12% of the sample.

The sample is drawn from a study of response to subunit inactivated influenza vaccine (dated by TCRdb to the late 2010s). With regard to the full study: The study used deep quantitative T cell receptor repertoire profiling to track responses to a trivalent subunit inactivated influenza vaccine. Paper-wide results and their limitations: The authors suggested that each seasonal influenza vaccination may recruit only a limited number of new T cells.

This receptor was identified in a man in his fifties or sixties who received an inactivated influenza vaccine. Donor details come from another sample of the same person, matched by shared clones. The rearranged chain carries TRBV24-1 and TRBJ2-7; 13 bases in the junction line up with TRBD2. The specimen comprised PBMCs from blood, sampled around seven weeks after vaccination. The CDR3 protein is CATSAHPGTSGNYEQYF. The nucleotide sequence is TGTGCCACCAGTGCCCACCCCGGGACTAGCGGGAACTACGAGCAGTACTTC.